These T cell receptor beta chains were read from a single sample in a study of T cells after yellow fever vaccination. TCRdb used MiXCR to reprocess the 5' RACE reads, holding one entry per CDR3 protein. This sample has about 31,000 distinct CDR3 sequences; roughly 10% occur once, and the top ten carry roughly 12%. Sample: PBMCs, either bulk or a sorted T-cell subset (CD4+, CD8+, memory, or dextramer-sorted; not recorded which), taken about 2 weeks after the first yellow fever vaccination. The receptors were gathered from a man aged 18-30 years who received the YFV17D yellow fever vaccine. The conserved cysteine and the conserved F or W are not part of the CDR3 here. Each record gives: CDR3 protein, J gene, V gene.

cdr3_aa: ATSALNPTGALNEAF; j_call: TRBJ1-1; v_call: TRBV24-1
cdr3_aa: ASSESRRGVTDTQY; j_call: TRBJ2-3; v_call: TRBV25-1
cdr3_aa: SARATGSLY; j_call: TRBJ2-7; v_call: TRBV20-1
cdr3_aa: ASSVGQGYEQY; j_call: TRBJ2-7; v_call: TRBV19
cdr3_aa: ASSLRDPSYNEQF; j_call: TRBJ2-1; v_call: TRBV12-3/TRBV12-4
cdr3_aa: ASSFEVQETQY; j_call: TRBJ2-5; v_call: TRBV12-3/TRBV12-4
cdr3_aa: SAFSGETQY; j_call: TRBJ2-5; v_call: TRBV20-1
cdr3_aa: ASSRGWSSYEQY; j_call: TRBJ2-7; v_call: TRBV6-1
cdr3_aa: ASSHRGTSVKSSYNEQF; j_call: TRBJ2-1; v_call: TRBV11-2
cdr3_aa: ASSWRRRYEQY; j_call: TRBJ2-7; v_call: TRBV12-3/TRBV12-4
cdr3_aa: ASSQAGGPADTQY; j_call: TRBJ2-3; v_call: TRBV3-1
cdr3_aa: ASADNYGYT; j_call: TRBJ1-2; v_call: TRBV9
cdr3_aa: ASKELNTEAF; j_call: TRBJ1-1; v_call: TRBV18
cdr3_aa: ASSYDQGPNQPQH; j_call: TRBJ1-5; v_call: TRBV6-2/TRBV6-3
cdr3_aa: ASSLGRNEQF; j_call: TRBJ2-1; v_call: TRBV5-4
cdr3_aa: ASSQTPQGTYNEQF; j_call: TRBJ2-1; v_call: TRBV4-3
cdr3_aa: SVLPRRDSYNEQF; j_call: TRBJ2-1; v_call: TRBV29-1
cdr3_aa: ASSDERTRPLNTEAF; j_call: TRBJ1-1; v_call: TRBV12-3/TRBV12-4
cdr3_aa: AANQQGDYGYT; j_call: TRBJ1-2; v_call: TRBV10-3
cdr3_aa: AISESGGVETQY; j_call: TRBJ2-5; v_call: TRBV10-3
cdr3_aa: ASSQDMVGTPEAF; j_call: TRBJ1-1; v_call: TRBV4-2
cdr3_aa: ASTGTGSYEQY; j_call: TRBJ2-7; v_call: TRBV6-1
cdr3_aa: ASSQELRAKRREQY; j_call: TRBJ2-7; v_call: TRBV4-1
cdr3_aa: ASTAAQETQY; j_call: TRBJ2-5; v_call: TRBV2
cdr3_aa: ASSQGALSNQPQH; j_call: TRBJ1-5; v_call: TRBV3-1
cdr3_aa: ASSPYQGMIFSYGYT; j_call: TRBJ1-2; v_call: TRBV12-3/TRBV12-4
cdr3_aa: ASSLDLIFSSYNEQF; j_call: TRBJ2-1; v_call: TRBV5-1
cdr3_aa: ASSLHLAGTRTDTQY; j_call: TRBJ2-3; v_call: TRBV7-2
cdr3_aa: ASSFTRLFTDTQY; j_call: TRBJ2-3; v_call: TRBV11-1
cdr3_aa: ASGRGNTEAF; j_call: TRBJ1-1; v_call: TRBV5-1
cdr3_aa: ASSPGQGNTEAF; j_call: TRBJ1-1; v_call: TRBV18
cdr3_aa: ACGTLGNYGYT; j_call: TRBJ1-2; v_call: TRBV30
cdr3_aa: ASSLYLPGYT; j_call: TRBJ1-2; v_call: TRBV7-9
cdr3_aa: AWSAQGGKAF; j_call: TRBJ1-1; v_call: TRBV30
cdr3_aa: SAIRLSGGYTDTQY; j_call: TRBJ2-3; v_call: TRBV20-1
cdr3_aa: ASSFQTDTQY; j_call: TRBJ2-3; v_call: TRBV2
cdr3_aa: ASSQSIGSPGGYQETQY; j_call: TRBJ2-5; v_call: TRBV4-1
cdr3_aa: ASQGTSYNEQF; j_call: TRBJ2-1; v_call: TRBV2
cdr3_aa: ASSVYGGATEAF; j_call: TRBJ1-1; v_call: TRBV2
cdr3_aa: SAILAGNQETQY; j_call: TRBJ2-5; v_call: TRBV20-1